This TCR beta chain stems from a study of T cell responses to AZD1222 COVID-19 vaccine. On the study more broadly: Second-dose timings of about 4 or about 12 weeks were pooled.

Per germline, CDR1 SGHRS and CDR2 YFSETQ. The CDR3 runs to 15 residues. Losses at the gene ends were 2 bases for V and 0 bases for J; bases not matched to a gene: 3. Study-wide results and limits: Donors in the cohort were predominantly white British and more often female, and clonal diversity was possibly underestimated. Baseline seropositives among AZD1222 recipients totaled only five or six.

Turning to this clone: The antigen is undetermined.

The method was immunoSEQ multiplex PCR; TCRdb's version includes in-frame clones alone and lacks a portion of them. The sample has about 100,000 clones; 80% to 85% are singletons. The source is an adult in good health. Sequenced material: peripheral blood, taken on day 0 of AZD1222 vaccination. This chain joins TRBV5-1 and TRBJ2-7; 9 positions agree with TRBD2. The CDR3 DNA is TGCGCCAGCAGCTTAGCGGGAGGACTCTCCTACGAGCAGTACTTC. It translates to CASSLAGGLSYEQYF.